This T cell receptor beta chain came from a study of blood T cell repertoires in COVID-19. Across the whole study: Some COVID-19 samples were acute and others convalescent; all came from the United States, Italy and Spain. T cells, B-cell-depleted T cells, or PBMCs supplied cDNA or gDNA.

Original data processing: Cell counts per sample came from amplifying reference gene primers. Clones were sequenced by immunoSEQ multiplex PCR, and TCRdb holds only the in-frame ones, with some missing. The DNA gave D and trimming, while V, J and clone size come from that table. The repertoire holds approximately 140,000 clones, with around 84% as singletons. The CDR3 length is 15 residues. Germline CDR1 and CDR2: LGHNT and FRNRAP. Trimming pared 0 bases from V and 3 bases from J, leaving 11 bases between. The genes are TRBV12-5 and TRBJ1-1, with D perhaps TRBD1 (5 bases). The origin of this receptor is a human donor in a cohort sampled during active COVID-19. The sample consisted of peripheral blood. Written as DNA, the CDR3 is TGTGCTAGTGGTTTGGTAGTGGGGGGAGACACTGAAGCTTTCTTT. It encodes CASGLVVGGDTEAFF.